This T cell receptor (beta chain) was recorded in a study of cytomegalovirus exposure and HLA in healthy donors. The study's findings and limits: A link between a missense DCLRE1C variant and TCR beta V- and J-gene trimming emerged from a later analysis. TCR beta sequences reportedly predicted the HLA-A and HLA-B alleles of most subjects accurately. The study dropped some indistinguishable V segments, TRBV6-2 and TRBV6-3 among them. Later analysis revealed greater clonal expansion in HLA-associated TCR beta chains than in equally common others.

PCR amplification relied on 60 Vbeta primers (plus 13 Jbeta primers). This table comes from immunoSEQ multiplex PCR, and its TCRdb copy is limited to in-frame clones, with some not included. The sample holds 150,000 or so clones, over 75% seen once. Concerning this clone itself: Its antigen remains unidentified.

V lost 6 bases, J lost 4 bases, and 19 bases lay in between. Germline loops: CDR1 SNHLY, CDR2 FYNNEI. CDR3 size: 16 residues. This TCR derives from a man aged 45-60 years in good health and CMV-seronegative. The chain uses TRBV2 and TRBJ2-1, with a tentative D call TRBD1 (6 bases). The material sequenced was PBMCs. CDR3 nucleotide sequence: TGTGCCAGCAGCGGGACACAGGGCGGGCCTTACAATGAGCAGTTCTTC. This gives the protein CASSGTQGGPYNEQFF. Combining the CDR3 with reference TRBV2 and TRBJ2-1 gives the whole variable domain EPEVTQTPSHQVTQMGQEVILRCVPISNHLYFYWYRQILGQKVEFLVSFYNNEISEKSEIFDDQFSVERPDGSNFTLKIRSTKLEDSAMYFCASSGTQGGPYNEQFFGPGTRLTVL.